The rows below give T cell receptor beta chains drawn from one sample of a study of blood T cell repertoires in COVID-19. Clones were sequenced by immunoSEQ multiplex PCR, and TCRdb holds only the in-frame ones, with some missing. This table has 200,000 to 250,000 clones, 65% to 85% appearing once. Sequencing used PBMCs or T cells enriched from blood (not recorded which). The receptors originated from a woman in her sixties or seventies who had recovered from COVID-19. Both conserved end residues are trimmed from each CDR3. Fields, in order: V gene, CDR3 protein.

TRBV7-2,ASSYQVPPTPYEQY
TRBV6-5,ASSYGAGAKETQY
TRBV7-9,ASSPSAAGGAY
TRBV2,ASSRPARAAEAQETQY
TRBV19,ASSIGTGITF
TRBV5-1,ASSLVGGPDTEAF
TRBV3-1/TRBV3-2,ASSLDTNQPQH
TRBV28,ASSSGQEANGYT
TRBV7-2,ASSFLTGVGNTIY
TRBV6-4,ASSRLAGSEQF
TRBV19,ASSIGQGGETQY